This TCR beta chain is from a study of T cell changes during pregnancy in multiple sclerosis. Clones were read by immunoSEQ multiplex PCR, and TCRdb kept only the in-frame ones, dropping some. This table has about 69,000 clones, around 92% appearing once. The CDR3 is 16 amino acids. Germline CDR1 and CDR2: LGHNA and YSLEER. The V end was cut by 3 bases, the J end by 0 bases, with 15 bases between. This clone was found once. The sequence came from a female donor in good health, enrolled as a control in a pregnancy study. V and J are TRBV4-3 and TRBJ2-7; a weak D match, TRBD1 (6 bases). This specimen consisted of peripheral blood, obtained in the third trimester of pregnancy. The CDR3 nucleotides are TGCGCCAGCAGCCAGCAATACGGGACAAGCTCCTACGAGCAGTACTTC. This sequence encodes CASSQQYGTSSYEQYF.